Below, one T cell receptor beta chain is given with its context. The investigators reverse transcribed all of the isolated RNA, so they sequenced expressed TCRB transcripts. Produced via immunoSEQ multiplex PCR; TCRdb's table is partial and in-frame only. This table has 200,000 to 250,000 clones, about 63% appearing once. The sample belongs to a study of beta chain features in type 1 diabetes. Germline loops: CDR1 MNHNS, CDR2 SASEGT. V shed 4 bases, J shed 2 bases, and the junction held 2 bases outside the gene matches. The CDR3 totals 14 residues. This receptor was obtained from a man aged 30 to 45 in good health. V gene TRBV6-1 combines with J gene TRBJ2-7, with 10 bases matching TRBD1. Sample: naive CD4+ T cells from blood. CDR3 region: CASSVDRGPYEQYF. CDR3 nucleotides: TGTGCCAGCAGTGTCGACAGGGGGCCCTACGAGCAGTACTTC.